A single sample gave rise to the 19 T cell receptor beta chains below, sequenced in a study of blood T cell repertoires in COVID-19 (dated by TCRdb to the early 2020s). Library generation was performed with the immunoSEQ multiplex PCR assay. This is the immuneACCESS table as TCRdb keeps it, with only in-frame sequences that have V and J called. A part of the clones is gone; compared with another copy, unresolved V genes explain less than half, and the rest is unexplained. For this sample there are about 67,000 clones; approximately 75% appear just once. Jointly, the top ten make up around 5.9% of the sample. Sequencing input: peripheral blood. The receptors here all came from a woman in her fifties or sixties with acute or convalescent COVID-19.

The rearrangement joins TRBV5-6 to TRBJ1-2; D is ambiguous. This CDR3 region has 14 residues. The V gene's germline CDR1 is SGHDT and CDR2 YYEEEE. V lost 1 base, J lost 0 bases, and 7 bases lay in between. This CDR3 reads CASSLTSPNYGYTF. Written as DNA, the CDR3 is TGTGCCAGCAGCTTGACCAGTCCTAACTATGGCTACACCTTC.

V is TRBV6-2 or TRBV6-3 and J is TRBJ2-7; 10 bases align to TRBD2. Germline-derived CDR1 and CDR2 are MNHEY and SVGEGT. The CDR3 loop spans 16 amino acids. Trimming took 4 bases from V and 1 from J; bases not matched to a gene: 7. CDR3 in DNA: TGTGCCAGCAGTTCCGGACTAGCGGTGGTTTCCTACGAGCAGTACTTC. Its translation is CASSSGLAVVSYEQYF.

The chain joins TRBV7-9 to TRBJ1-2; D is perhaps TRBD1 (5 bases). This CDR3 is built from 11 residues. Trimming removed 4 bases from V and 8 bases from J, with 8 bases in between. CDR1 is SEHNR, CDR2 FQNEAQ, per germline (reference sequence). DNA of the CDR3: TGTGCCAGCAGCTCAGGGTGGGGCTACACCTTC. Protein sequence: CASSSGWGYTF.

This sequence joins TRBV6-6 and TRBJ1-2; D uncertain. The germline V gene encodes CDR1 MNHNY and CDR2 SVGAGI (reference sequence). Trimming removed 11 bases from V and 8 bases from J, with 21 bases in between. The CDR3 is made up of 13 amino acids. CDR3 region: CASSPGSGLGYTF. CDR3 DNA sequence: TGTGCCTCAAGTCCGGGATCGGGGTTGGGCTACACCTTC.

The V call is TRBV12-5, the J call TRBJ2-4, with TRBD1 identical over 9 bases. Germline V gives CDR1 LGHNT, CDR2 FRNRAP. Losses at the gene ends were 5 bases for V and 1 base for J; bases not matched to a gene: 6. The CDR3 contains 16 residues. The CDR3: CASGVQGAGAKNIQYF. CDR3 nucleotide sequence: TGTGCTAGTGGTGTACAGGGGGCCGGTGCCAAAAACATTCAGTACTTC.

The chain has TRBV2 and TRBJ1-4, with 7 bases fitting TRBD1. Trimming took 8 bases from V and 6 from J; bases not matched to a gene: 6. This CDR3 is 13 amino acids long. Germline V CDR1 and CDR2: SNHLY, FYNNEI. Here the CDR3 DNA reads TGTGCCAGCCTGACAGGGATATATGAAAAACTGTTTTTT. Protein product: CASLTGIYEKLFF.

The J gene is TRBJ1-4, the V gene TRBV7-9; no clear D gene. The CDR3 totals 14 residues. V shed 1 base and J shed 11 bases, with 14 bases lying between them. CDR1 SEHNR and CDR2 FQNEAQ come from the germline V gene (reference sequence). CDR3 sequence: CASSLDSKRGKLFF. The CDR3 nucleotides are TGTGCCAGCAGCTTAGATTCAAAAAGAGGTAAACTGTTTTTT.

CDR3 sequence (DNA): TGTGCCGGTAGTAACGGGAGGGGCCAGGAAAAACTGTTTTTT. Its protein product is CAGSNGRGQEKLFF. The V call is TRBV2, the J call TRBJ1-4, with D perhaps matching TRBD1 (5 bases). This CDR3 is 14 amino acids long. Germline V gives CDR1 SNHLY, CDR2 FYNNEI. V lost 11 bases and J 8 bases, leaving 21 bases between the germline ends.

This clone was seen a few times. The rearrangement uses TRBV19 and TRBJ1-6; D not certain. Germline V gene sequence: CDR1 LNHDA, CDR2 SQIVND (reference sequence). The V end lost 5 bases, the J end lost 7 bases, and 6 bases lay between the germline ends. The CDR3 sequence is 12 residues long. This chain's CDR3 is CASSVTNSPLHF. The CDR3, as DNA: TGTGCCAGTAGTGTGACAAATTCACCCCTCCACTTT.

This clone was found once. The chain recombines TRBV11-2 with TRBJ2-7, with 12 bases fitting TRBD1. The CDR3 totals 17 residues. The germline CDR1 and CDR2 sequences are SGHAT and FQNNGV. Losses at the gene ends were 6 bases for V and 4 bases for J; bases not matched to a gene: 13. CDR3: CASSPINRDRGLYEQYF. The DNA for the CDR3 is TGTGCCAGCAGTCCAATAAACCGGGACAGGGGGCTTTACGAGCAGTACTTC.

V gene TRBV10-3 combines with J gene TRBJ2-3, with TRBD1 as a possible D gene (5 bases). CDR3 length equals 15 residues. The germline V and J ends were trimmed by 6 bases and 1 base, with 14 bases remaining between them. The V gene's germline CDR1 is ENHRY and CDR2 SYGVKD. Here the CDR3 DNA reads TGTGCCATCAGCCCAGGGCGTAGGGGCACAGATACGCAGTATTTT. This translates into CAISPGRRGTDTQYF.

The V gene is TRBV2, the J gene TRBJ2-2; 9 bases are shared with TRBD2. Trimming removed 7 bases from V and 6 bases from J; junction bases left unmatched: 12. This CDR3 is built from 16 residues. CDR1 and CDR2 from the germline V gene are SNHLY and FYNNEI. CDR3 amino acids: CASKNRASGVSGELFF. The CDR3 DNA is TGTGCCAGCAAAAACAGGGCTAGCGGGGTTTCCGGGGAGCTGTTTTTT.

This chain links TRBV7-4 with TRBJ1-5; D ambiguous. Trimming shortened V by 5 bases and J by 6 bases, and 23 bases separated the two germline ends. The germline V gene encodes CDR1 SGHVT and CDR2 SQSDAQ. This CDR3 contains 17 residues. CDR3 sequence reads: CASSKGGNTARGQPQHF. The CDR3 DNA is TGTGCCAGCAGCAAAGGAGGAAATACAGCGAGAGGTCAGCCCCAGCATTTT.

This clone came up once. CDR3 in DNA: TGTGCCAGCTCACCACCGTCGGTGGGCACAGATACGCAGTATTTT. It yields the protein CASSPPSVGTDTQYF. The gene calls are TRBV18 and TRBJ2-3; the D is unclear. V lost 0 bases and J 1 base, leaving 8 bases between the germline ends. The CDR3 consists of 15 residues. Per germline, CDR1 KGHSH and CDR2 LQKENI.

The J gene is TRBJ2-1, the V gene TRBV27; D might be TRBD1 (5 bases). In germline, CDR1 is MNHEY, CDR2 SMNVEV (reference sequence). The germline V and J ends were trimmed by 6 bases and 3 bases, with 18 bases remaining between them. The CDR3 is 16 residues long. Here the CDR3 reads CASRAGRRDSYNEQFF. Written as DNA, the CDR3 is TGTGCCAGCAGGGCTGGAAGAAGAGACAGCTACAATGAGCAGTTCTTC.

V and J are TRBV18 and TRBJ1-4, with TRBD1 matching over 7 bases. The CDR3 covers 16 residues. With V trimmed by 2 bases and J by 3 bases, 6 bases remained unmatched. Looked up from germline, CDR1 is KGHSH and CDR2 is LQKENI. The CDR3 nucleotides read TGTGCCAGCTCACCAAGGTCAGGGACAGCTAATGAAAAACTGTTTTTT. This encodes CASSPRSGTANEKLFF. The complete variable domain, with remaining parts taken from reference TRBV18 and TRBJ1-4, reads NAGVMQNPRHLVRRRGQEARLRCSPMKGHSHVYWYRQLPEEGLKFMVYLQKENIIDESGMPKERFSAEFPKEGPSILRIQQVVRGDSAAYFCASSPRSGTANEKLFFGSGTQLSVL.

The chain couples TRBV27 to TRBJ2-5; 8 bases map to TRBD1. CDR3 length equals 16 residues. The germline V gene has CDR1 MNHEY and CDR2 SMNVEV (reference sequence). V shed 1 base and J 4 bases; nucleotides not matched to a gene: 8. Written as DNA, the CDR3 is TGTGCCAGCAGTTTATTGATGGCAGGGGGCAGAGAGACCCAGTACTTC. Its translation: CASSLLMAGGRETQYF.

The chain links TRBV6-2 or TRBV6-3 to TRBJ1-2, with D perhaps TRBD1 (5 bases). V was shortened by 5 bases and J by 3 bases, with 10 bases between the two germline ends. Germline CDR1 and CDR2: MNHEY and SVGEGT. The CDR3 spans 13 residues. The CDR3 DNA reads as TGTGCCAGCAGTCCGCGACAGTACTATGGCTACACCTTC. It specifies CASSPRQYYGYTF.

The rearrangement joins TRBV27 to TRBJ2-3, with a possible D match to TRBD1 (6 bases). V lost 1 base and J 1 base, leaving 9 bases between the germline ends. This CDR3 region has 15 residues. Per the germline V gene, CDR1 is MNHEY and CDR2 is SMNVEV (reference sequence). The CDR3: CASSLFGQRTDTQYF. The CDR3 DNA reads TGTGCCAGCAGTTTATTCGGACAGCGCACAGATACGCAGTATTTT.